These 14 T cell receptor beta chains were all obtained from the same sample, sequenced in a study of identical twins. TCRdb ran MiXCR on the 5' RACE reads and lists one entry per CDR3 protein. The sample has hundreds of thousands of distinct CDR3 sequences; around 6.9% are singletons. These same records also appear under a second study, on yellow fever vaccine responses in identical twins.

Sequences were obtained from memory (CD45RO+) T cells sorted from blood. These receptors were taken from a woman younger than 35 in good health.

This clonotype showed up many times. V gene TRBV28 combines with J gene TRBJ1-5, with D maybe TRBD1 (6 bases). CDR1 and CDR2 (germline): MDHEN, SYDVKM. V dropped 10 bases and J dropped 0 bases, with 13 bases sitting between them. This CDR3 has 14 residues. The CDR3, as DNA: TGTGCCACCACCGGACAGTATAGCAATCAGCCCCAGCATTTT. This codes for CATTGQYSNQPQHF.

The gene calls are TRBV12-3 or TRBV12-4 and TRBJ2-7; weak D call: TRBD2 (5 bases). V was shortened by 4 bases and J by 5 bases, with 15 bases between the two germline ends. The CDR3 is 14 amino acids. The CDR3 loop reads CASSYRGSLHEQYF. The CDR3, as DNA: TGTGCCAGCAGTTACCGGGGTTCCCTCCACGAGCAGTACTTC.

This clonotype turned up a few times. The genes are TRBV7-6 and TRBJ2-5, with a possible D match to TRBD2 (5 bases). The CDR3 sequence is 16 residues long. V dropped 0 bases and J dropped 5 bases, with 16 bases sitting between them. Looked up from germline, CDR1 is SGHVS and CDR2 is FNYEAQ. The CDR3 coding sequence is TGTGCCAGCAGCTTAGCGGGAGTAAACACCGGCGAGACCCAGTACTTC. Translated, it gives CASSLAGVNTGETQYF. The whole variable domain, filled in from reference TRBV7-6 and TRBJ2-5, reads GAGVSQSPRYKVTKRGQDVALRCDPISGHVSLYWYRQALGQGPEFLTYFNYEAQQDKSGLPNDRFSAERPEGSISTLTIQRTEQRDSAMYRCASSLAGVNTGETQYFGPGTRLLVL.

This clonotype was seen ten or more times. The chain recombines TRBV3-1 with TRBJ2-2; TRBD1 agrees at 7 bases. Germline trimming cut 4 bases from V and 6 bases from J; bases unmatched to any gene: 11. The CDR3 runs 16 residues. Germline V gene sequence: CDR1 LGHDT, CDR2 YNNKEL (reference sequence). The CDR3: CASSLKRSDRAGELFF. The CDR3 nucleotides are TGTGCCAGCAGCCTAAAGCGAAGCGACAGGGCCGGGGAGCTGTTTTTT. Full variable domain (rest looked up from reference TRBV3-1 and TRBJ2-2): DTAVSQTPKYLVTQMGNDKSIKCEQNLGHDTMYWYKQDSKKFLKIMFSYNNKELIINETVPNRFSPKSPDKAHLNLHINSLELGDSAVYFCASSLKRSDRAGELFFGEGSRLTVL.

This clonotype was counted only a few times. The V call is TRBV29-1, the J call TRBJ1-2, with D possibly being TRBD1 (6 bases). Deletions cut 7 bases from V and 7 bases from J, with 13 bases between. Looked up from germline, CDR1 is SQVTM and CDR2 is ANQGSEA. The CDR3 runs to 11 residues. Here the CDR3 reads CSAQGKFGYTF. Written as DNA, the CDR3 is TGCAGCGCCCAGGGGAAATTTGGCTACACCTTC.

A note on this clonotype: Mismatch with germline at one junction end may stem from a read error. The J gene is TRBJ2-5, the V gene TRBV7-7; TRBD2 might be the D (6 bases). From germline, CDR1 is SSHAT and CDR2 FNYEAQ (reference sequence). The CDR3 loop spans 14 amino acids. In DNA, the CDR3 is TGTGCTAGCAGCGCAGTTTCGGGGGAAGAGACCCAGTACTTC. As protein: CASSAVSGEETQYF.

The rearrangement links TRBV10-2 to TRBJ2-5; 7 nucleotides match TRBD2. V lost 10 bases to trimming and J lost 1 base; unmatched junction nucleotides: 9. Germline V CDR1 and CDR2: WSHSY, SAAADI. The CDR3 extends over 14 amino acids. CDR3 residues: CATRLSGIQETQYF. For the CDR3, the DNA is TGCGCCACTCGGCTGAGCGGGATCCAAGAGACCCAGTACTTC.

In its sample, this clonotype was seen many times. The J gene is TRBJ1-6, the V gene TRBV7-2; TRBD1 is a possible D gene (6 bases). V was clipped by 3 bases and J by 3 bases, with 9 bases between them. Germline V gives CDR1 SGHTA, CDR2 FQGNSA. This CDR3 has 15 residues. Written as DNA, the CDR3 is TGTGCCAGCAGCTTTGGACAGCGCTATAATTCACCCCTCCACTTT. Translated: CASSFGQRYNSPLHF.

This clonotype was picked up a small number of times. CDR3 DNA: TGTGCCAGCAGTTTGACACTAGCGGTATCCTACGAGCAGTACTTC. It yields the protein CASSLTLAVSYEQYF. This chain links TRBV27 with TRBJ2-7; 8 bases are shared with TRBD2. The germline V gene encodes CDR1 MNHEY and CDR2 SMNVEV (reference sequence). This CDR3 has 15 amino acids. Losses at the gene ends were 3 bases for V and 1 base for J; bases not matched to a gene: 5.

V usage is TRBV5-6 and J usage is TRBJ1-5; D not resolved. Trimming removed 1 base at V and 2 bases at J, with 10 bases between. Germline V gene sequence: CDR1 SGHDT, CDR2 YYEEEE. CDR3 size: 15 residues. CDR3 bases: TGTGCCAGCAGCTTGTATGGAAGAGGCAATCAGCCCCAGCATTTT. Amino acid sequence: CASSLYGRGNQPQHF.

This clonotype was recorded many times. V and J are TRBV3-1 and TRBJ1-6; 11 bases match TRBD1. The ends lost 4 bases at V and 4 bases at J; junction bases unmatched: 0. Germline V gene sequence: CDR1 LGHDT, CDR2 YNNKEL (reference sequence). The CDR3 length is 15 residues. CDR3 coding DNA: TGTGCCAGCAGCCGGGACAGGGGGTATAATTCACCCCTCCACTTT. Protein sequence: CASSRDRGYNSPLHF.

This sequence joins TRBV5-1 and TRBJ2-2; 10 nucleotides match TRBD2. J lost 2 bases, V lost 3 bases, and 1 base had no gene match. Germline V gene data show CDR1 as SGHRS and CDR2 as YFSETQ. This CDR3 region has 15 residues. The CDR3 bases are TGCGCCAGCAGCTCTAGCGGGAGTAACACCGGGGAGCTGTTTTTT. Translation: CASSSSGSNTGELFF.

There are many counts of this clonotype. The J gene is TRBJ1-3, the V gene TRBV7-9, with D perhaps TRBD1 (5 bases). Trimming cost V 5 bases and J 0 bases, with 11 bases left between them. The CDR3 contains 15 residues. Per germline, CDR1 SEHNR and CDR2 FQNEAQ (reference sequence). The CDR3 coding sequence is TGTGCCAGCAGCCGACAGCCTCCCTCTGGAAACACCATATATTTT. It is translated as CASSRQPPSGNTIYF.

This clonotype has only a few counts. This chain's CDR3 is CASSAHNSGTEAFF. DNA for the CDR3: TGTGCCAGCAGTGCCCACAATAGCGGCACTGAAGCTTTCTTT. The chain has TRBV6-1 and TRBJ1-1; D remains ambiguous. Per germline, CDR1 MNHNS and CDR2 SASEGT. The CDR3 is 14 residues long. Trimming took 4 bases from V and 4 from J, leaving 13 bases between them.